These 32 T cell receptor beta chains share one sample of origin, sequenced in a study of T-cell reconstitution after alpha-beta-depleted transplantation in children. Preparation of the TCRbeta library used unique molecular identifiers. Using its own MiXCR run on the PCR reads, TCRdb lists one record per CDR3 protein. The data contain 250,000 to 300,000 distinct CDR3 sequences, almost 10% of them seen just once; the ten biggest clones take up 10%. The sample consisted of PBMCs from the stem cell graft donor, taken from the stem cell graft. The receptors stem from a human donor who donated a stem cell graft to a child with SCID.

CDR3 sequence reads: CASSLRTSFYNEQFF. As DNA, the CDR3 is TGCGCCAGCAGTCTTCGGACAAGTTTCTACAATGAGCAGTTCTTC. The rearrangement uses TRBV23-1 and TRBJ2-1; possible D gene TRBD1, 5 bases. TRBV23-1 is assigned to the ORF class and has an uncertain function. The V gene lost 4 bases and the J gene lost 3 bases, with 13 bases spanning the gap. This CDR3 is built from 15 residues.

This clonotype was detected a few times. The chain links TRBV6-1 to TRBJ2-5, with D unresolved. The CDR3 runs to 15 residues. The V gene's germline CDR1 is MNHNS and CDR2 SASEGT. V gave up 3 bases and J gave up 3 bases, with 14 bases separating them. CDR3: CASSDHLIAKETQYF. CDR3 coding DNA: TGTGCCAGCAGTGACCACTTGATAGCCAAAGAGACCCAGTACTTC.

The DNA of the CDR3 is TGCGCCAGCCTTCCGGGACAGGGGAACACCGGGGAGCTGTTTTTT. Protein product: CASLPGQGNTGELFF. This chain connects TRBV5-1 to TRBJ2-2; TRBD1 matches 9 bases. CDR3 size: 15 residues. Trimming removed 7 bases from V and 1 base from J; junction bases left unmatched: 5. CDR1 is SGHRS, CDR2 YFSETQ, per germline.

The CDR3 region has the DNA TGCAGTGCTCTTAAAGGCGTAAATAAGCAGTTCTTC. Translation: CSALKGVNKQFF. The chain uses TRBV20-1 and TRBJ2-1; D ambiguous. From germline, CDR1 is DFQATT and CDR2 SNEGSKA (reference sequence). This CDR3 comprises 12 residues. V was pared by 5 bases and J by 11 bases, with 16 bases between.

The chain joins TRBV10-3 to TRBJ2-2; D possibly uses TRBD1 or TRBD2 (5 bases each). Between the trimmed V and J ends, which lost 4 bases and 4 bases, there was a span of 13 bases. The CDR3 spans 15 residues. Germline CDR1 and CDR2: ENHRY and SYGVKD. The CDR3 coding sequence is TGTGCCATCAGTGTTGGGGGTCCTTCCACCGGGGAGCTGTTTTTT. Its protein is CAISVGGPSTGELFF.

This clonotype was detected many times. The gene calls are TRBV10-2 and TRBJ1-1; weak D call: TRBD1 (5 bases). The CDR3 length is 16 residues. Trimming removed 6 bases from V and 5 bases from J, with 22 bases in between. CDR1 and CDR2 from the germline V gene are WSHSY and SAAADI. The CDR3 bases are TGCGCCAGCAGGAAAGCTACAGACGAAAAGGGGACTGAAGCTTTCTTT. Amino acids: CASRKATDEKGTEAFF.

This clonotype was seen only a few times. The CDR3 protein is CASSLEGTKDGYTF. The CDR3 DNA reads as TGCGCCAGCAGCTTGGAAGGGACAAAAGATGGCTACACCTTC. The chain combines TRBV5-1 with TRBJ1-2; D may be TRBD1 (6 bases). Germline CDR1 is SGHRS and CDR2 is YFSETQ. This CDR3 spans 14 amino acids. V was trimmed by 0 bases and J by 6 bases, leaving 12 bases between them. The full variable domain, with the rest looked up from reference TRBV5-1 and TRBJ1-2, is KAGVTQTPRYLIKTRGQQVTLSCSPISGHRSVSWYQQTPGQGLQFLFEYFSETQRNKGNFPGRFSGRQFSNSRSEMNVSTLELGDSALYLCASSLEGTKDGYTFGSGTRLTVV.

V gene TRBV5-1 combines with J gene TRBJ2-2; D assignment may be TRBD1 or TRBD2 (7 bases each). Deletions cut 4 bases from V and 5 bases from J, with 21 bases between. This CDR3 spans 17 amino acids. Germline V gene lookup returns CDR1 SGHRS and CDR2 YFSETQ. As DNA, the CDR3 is TGCGCCAGCAGCCTGGACCAGGGGGGGCGCCGGACCGGGGAGCTGTTTTTT. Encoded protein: CASSLDQGGRRTGELFF.

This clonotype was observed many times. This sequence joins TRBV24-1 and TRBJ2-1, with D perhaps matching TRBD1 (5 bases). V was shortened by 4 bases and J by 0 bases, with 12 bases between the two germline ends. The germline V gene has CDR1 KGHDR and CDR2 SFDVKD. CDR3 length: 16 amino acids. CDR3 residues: CATSDPQASSYNEQFF. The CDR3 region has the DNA TGTGCCACCAGTGACCCACAGGCTAGCTCCTACAATGAGCAGTTCTTC.

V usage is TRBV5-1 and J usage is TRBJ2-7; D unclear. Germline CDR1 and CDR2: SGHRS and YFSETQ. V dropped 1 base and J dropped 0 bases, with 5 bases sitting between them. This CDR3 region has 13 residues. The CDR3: CASSLPRSYEQYF. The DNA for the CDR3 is TGCGCCAGCAGCTTGCCACGCTCCTACGAGCAGTACTTC.

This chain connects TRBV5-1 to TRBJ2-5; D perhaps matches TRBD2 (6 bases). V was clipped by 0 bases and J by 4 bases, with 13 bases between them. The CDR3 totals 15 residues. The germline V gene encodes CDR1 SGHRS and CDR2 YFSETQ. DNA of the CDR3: TGCGCCAGCAGCTTGGTCGGGGGTGTAGGAGAGACCCAGTACTTC. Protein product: CASSLVGGVGETQYF.

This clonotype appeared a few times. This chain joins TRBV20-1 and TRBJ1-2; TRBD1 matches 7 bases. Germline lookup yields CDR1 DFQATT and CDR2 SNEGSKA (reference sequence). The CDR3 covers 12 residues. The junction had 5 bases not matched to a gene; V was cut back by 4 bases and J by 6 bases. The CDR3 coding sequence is TGCAGTGCTACGTTACAGGGGAATGGCTACACCTTC. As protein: CSATLQGNGYTF.

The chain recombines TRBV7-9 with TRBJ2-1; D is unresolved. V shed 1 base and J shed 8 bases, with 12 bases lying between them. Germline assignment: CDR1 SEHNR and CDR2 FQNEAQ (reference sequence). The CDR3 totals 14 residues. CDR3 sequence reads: CASSLEILQDEQFF. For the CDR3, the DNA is TGTGCCAGCAGCTTAGAAATTCTTCAGGATGAGCAGTTCTTC.

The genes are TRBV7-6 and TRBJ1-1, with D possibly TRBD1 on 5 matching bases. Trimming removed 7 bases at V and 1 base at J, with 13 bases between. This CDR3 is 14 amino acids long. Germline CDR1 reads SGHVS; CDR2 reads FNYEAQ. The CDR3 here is CASTAPGGNTEAFF. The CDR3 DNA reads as TGTGCCAGCACCGCACCGGGGGGGAACACTGAAGCTTTCTTT.

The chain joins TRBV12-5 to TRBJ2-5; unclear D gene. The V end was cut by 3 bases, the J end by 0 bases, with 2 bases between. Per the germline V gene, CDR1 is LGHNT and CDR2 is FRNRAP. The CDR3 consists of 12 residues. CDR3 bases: TGTGCTAGTGGTTTATACCAAGAGACCCAGTACTTC. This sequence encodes CASGLYQETQYF.

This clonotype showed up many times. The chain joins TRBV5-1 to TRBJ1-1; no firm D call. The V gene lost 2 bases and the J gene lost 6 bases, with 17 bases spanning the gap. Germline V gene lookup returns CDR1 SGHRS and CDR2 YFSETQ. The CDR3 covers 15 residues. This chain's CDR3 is CASSFSQNRDSEAFF. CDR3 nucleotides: TGCGCCAGCAGCTTCTCCCAAAACAGAGACTCTGAAGCTTTCTTT.

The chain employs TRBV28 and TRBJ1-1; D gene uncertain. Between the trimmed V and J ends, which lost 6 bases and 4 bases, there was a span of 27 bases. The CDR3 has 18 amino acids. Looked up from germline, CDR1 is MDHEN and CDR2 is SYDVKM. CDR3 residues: CASSSPPGRLWEGTEAFF. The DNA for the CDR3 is TGTGCCAGCAGCTCCCCCCCAGGCCGGTTATGGGAGGGCACTGAAGCTTTCTTT.

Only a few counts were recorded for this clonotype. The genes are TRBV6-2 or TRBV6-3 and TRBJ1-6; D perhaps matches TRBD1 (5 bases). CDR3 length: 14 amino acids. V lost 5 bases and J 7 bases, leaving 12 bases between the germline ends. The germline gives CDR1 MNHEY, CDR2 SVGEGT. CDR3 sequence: CASSDPGVNSPLHF. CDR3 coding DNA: TGTGCCAGCAGTGACCCGGGGGTGAATTCACCCCTCCACTTT.

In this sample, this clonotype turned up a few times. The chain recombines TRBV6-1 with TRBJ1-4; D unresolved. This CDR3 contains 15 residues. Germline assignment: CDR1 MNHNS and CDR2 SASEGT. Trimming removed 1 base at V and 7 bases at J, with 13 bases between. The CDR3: CASSEVLGFSEKLFF. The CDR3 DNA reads TGTGCCAGCAGTGAAGTCTTGGGGTTTTCTGAAAAACTGTTTTTT.

CDR3 amino acids: CASSWDRGAYNEQFF. The CDR3 region has the DNA TGTGCCAGCAGCTGGGACAGGGGGGCCTACAATGAGCAGTTCTTC. The chain has TRBV12-3 or TRBV12-4 and TRBJ2-1; TRBD1 matches at 11 bases. The V gene end was trimmed by 6 bases and the J gene end by 2 bases; junction bases not matched to a gene: 3. The CDR3 runs to 15 residues.

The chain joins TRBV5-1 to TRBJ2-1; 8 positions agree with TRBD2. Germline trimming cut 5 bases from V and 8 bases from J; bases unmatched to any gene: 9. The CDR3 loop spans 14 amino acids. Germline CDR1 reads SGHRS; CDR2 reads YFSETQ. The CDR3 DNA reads TGCGCCAGCAGGCCAAGCGGGGGTCCGGATGAGCAGTTCTTC. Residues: CASRPSGGPDEQFF.

The CDR3 loop is CAISEPGQGGSYEQYF. Here the CDR3 DNA reads TGTGCCATCAGTGAGCCAGGACAGGGGGGGTCCTACGAGCAGTACTTC. This chain connects TRBV10-3 to TRBJ2-7, with 10 nucleotides matching TRBD1. Germline lookup yields CDR1 ENHRY and CDR2 SYGVKD. This CDR3 has 16 residues. With 2 bases clipped from V and 1 base from J, the junction kept 5 bases outside the gene matches.

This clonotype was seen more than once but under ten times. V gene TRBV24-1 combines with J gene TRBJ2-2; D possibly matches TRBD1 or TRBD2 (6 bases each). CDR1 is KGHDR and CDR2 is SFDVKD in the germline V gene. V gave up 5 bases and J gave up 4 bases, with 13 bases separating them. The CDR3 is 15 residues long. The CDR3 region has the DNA TGTGCCACCAGTGGGGGACACGGGAGCACCGGGGAGCTGTTTTTT. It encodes CATSGGHGSTGELFF.

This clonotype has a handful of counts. The CDR3 sequence: CASSLGPSREQYF. CDR3 nucleotide sequence: TGCGCCAGCAGCTTGGGACCTTCAAGGGAGCAGTACTTC. The V gene is TRBV5-1, the J gene TRBJ2-7; D is unresolved. The CDR3 has 13 residues. CDR1 SGHRS and CDR2 YFSETQ come from the germline V gene. V lost 0 bases, J lost 7 bases, and 11 bases lay in between.

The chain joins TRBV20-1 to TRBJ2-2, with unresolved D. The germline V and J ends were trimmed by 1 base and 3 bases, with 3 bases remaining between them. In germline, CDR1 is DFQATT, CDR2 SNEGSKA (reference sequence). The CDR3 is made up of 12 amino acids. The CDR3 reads CSARGYTGELFF. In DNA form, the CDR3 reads TGCAGTGCTAGAGGCTACACCGGGGAGCTGTTTTTT.

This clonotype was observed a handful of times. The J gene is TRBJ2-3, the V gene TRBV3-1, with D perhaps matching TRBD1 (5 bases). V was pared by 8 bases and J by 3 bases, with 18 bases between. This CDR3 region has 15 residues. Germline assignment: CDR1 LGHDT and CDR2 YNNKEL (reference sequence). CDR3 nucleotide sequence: TGTGCCAGCTCCAAAGTGGGGCCTTGGACAGATACGCAGTATTTT. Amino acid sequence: CASSKVGPWTDTQYF.

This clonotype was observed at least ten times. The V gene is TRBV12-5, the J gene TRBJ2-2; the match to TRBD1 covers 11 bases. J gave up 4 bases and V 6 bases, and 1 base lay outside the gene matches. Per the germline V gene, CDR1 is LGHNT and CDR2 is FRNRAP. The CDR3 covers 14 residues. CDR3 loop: CASGGQGATGELFF. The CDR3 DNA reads TGTGCTAGTGGAGGACAGGGGGCCACCGGGGAGCTGTTTTTT.

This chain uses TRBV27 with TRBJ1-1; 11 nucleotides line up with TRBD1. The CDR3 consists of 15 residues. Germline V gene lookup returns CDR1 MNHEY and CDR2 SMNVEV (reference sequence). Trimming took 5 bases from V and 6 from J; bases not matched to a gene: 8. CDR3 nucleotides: TGTGCCAGCAGTACCGGACAGGGGGCGAGCGCTGAAGCTTTCTTT. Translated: CASSTGQGASAEAFF.

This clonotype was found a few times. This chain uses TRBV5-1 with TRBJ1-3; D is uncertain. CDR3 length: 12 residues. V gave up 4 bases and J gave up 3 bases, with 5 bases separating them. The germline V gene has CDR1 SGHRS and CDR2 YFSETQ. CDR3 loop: CASSGFGNTIYF. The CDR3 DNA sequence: TGCGCCAGCAGCGGCTTTGGAAACACCATATATTTT.

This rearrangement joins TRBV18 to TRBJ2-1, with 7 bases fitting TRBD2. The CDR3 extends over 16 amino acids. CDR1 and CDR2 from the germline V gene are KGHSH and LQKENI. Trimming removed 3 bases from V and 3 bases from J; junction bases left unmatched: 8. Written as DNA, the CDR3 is TGTGCCAGCTCACCCCCTGCCGGGACTATCTACAATGAGCAGTTCTTC. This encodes CASSPPAGTIYNEQFF. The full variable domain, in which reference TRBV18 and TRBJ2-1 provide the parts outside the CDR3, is NAGVMQNPRHLVRRRGQEARLRCSPMKGHSHVYWYRQLPEEGLKFMVYLQKENIIDESGMPKERFSAEFPKEGPSILRIQQVVRGDSAAYFCASSPPAGTIYNEQFFGPGTRLTVL.

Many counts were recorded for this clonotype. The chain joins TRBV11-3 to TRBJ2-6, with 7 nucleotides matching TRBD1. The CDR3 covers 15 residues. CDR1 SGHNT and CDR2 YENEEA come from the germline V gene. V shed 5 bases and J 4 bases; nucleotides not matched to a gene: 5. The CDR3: CASSRTGVGANVLTF. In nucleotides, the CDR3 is TGTGCCAGCAGCCGAACAGGGGTAGGGGCCAACGTCCTGACTTTC.

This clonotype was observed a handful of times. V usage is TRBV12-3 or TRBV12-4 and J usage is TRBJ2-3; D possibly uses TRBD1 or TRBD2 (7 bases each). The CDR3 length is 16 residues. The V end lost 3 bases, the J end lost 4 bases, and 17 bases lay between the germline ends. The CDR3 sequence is CASSFDREGLADTQYF. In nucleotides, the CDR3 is TGTGCCAGCAGTTTTGACAGGGAGGGATTAGCAGATACGCAGTATTTT.